These T cell receptor beta chains were read from a single sample in a study of shared clonotypes between healthy human individuals. Sequenced by immunoSEQ multiplex PCR; TCRdb stores in-frame clones only, minus some. In the table there are more than 2,000,000 clones, 93% of which are singletons. The specimen was naive CD4+ T cells from PBMCs. All receptors come from a man younger than 35 in good health. Some clones in this sample may be carry-over from other donors' samples. Each CDR3 is given with its conserved first and last residue. The D gene is left open where the match is weak. Expanded clones are given a class, and other clones once, few, many or no size at all.

j_call,d_call,clone_size,v_call,cdr3_nt,cdr3_aa
TRBJ2-3,TRBD1,NA,TRBV28,TGTGCCAGCAGTTTCCTCGGGGACAGGGGGACGCAGTATTTT,CASSFLGDRGTQYF
TRBJ1-5,NA,once,TRBV5-1,TGCGCCAGCAGCCAACAGGGTTTTCATCAGCCCCAGCATTTT,CASSQQGFHQPQHF
TRBJ2-5,NA,NA,TRBV2,TGTGCCAGCAGTGAGTCCCAGACCCAGTACTTC,CASSESQTQYF
TRBJ1-3,NA,NA,TRBV7-2,TGTGCCAGCAGTCCTGGACAGACTGGAAACACCATATATTTT,CASSPGQTGNTIYF
TRBJ2-7,TRBD1,NA,TRBV7-2,TGTGCCAGCAGCCTACAGGGGGGTTCCTACGAGCAGTACTTC,CASSLQGGSYEQYF
TRBJ2-3,NA,NA,TRBV11-2,TGTGCCAGCAGCTCGCGAGCCGAGGGAGATACGCAGTATTTT,CASSSRAEGDTQYF
TRBJ1-2,NA,NA,TRBV2,TGTGCCAGCACACCTAACTATGGCTACACCTTC,CASTPNYGYTF
TRBJ2-2,TRBD2,NA,TRBV5-1,TGCGCCAGCAGCTTGAGCGGGAGATCCAACACCGGGGAGCTGTTTTTT,CASSLSGRSNTGELFF
TRBJ1-1,TRBD1,NA,TRBV7-3,TGTGCCAGCAGCGACACAGGGGGCACTGAAGCTTTCTTT,CASSDTGGTEAFF
TRBJ2-1,NA,NA,TRBV28,TGTGCCAGCAGTTTATTATCCGGGGAGCAGTTCTTC,CASSLLSGEQFF
TRBJ1-1,NA,few,TRBV28,TGTGCCAGCATCCTGAACACTGAAGCTTTCTTT,CASILNTEAFF
TRBJ2-7,NA,NA,TRBV28,TGTGCCAGCAGTTCCCCAGGGGAGGCCTACGAGCAGTACTTC,CASSSPGEAYEQYF
TRBJ1-4,NA,few,TRBV7-9,TGTGCCAGCAGCTCACGAGGTGAAAAACTGTTTTTT,CASSSRGEKLFF
TRBJ1-5,NA,NA,TRBV6-6,TGTGCCAGCAGTTTGGACAGCTATAGCAATCAGCCCCAGCATTTT,CASSLDSYSNQPQHF
TRBJ1-2,NA,NA,TRBV4-1,TGCGCCAGCAGCCCCCTAGGGGGGGCCCCTTATGGCTACACCTTC,CASSPLGGAPYGYTF
TRBJ2-5,TRBD1,NA,TRBV7-6,TGTGCCAGCAGCTCTAGGACAGGCGGGCAGACCCAGTACTTC,CASSSRTGGQTQYF
TRBJ2-2,NA,NA,TRBV5-1,TGCGCCAGCAGCCCCCCGGTGATAGTTGGCACCGGGGAGCTGTTTTTT,CASSPPVIVGTGELFF
TRBJ1-4,NA,NA,TRBV30,TGTGCCTGTAACCCCCAGGGGACAACTAATGAAAAACTGTTTTTT,CACNPQGTTNEKLFF
TRBJ1-1,TRBD1,NA,TRBV18,TGTGCCAGCTCACCCTCGACAGGGCCCACTGAAGCTTTCTTT,CASSPSTGPTEAFF
TRBJ2-1,TRBD2,NA,TRBV30,TGTGCCTGGAGTGGCCGAGCGGGGGAGGAGCAGTTCTTC,CAWSGRAGEEQFF
TRBJ2-7,TRBD2,NA,TRBV28,TGTGCCAGCAGTCTCCAGTTGCTAGCGGGAAGCTACGAGCAGTACTTC,CASSLQLLAGSYEQYF
TRBJ2-1,NA,NA,TRBV7-2,TGTGCCAGCACGGACATGGGGGAGCAGTTCTTC,CASTDMGEQFF
TRBJ2-5,NA,NA,TRBV6-5,TGTGCCAGCAGTTCTGGGGGAGCGGGCCAAGAGACCCAGTACTTC,CASSSGGAGQETQYF
TRBJ2-5,NA,NA,TRBV5-1,TGCGCCAGCAGCTTGGGAGTCGCGGGGGCCCCTCAAGAGACCCAGTACTTC,CASSLGVAGAPQETQYF
TRBJ2-5,NA,NA,TRBV12-5,TGTGCATCCGGGCGAGGGCGCGTGGAGACCCAGTACTTC,CASGRGRVETQYF
TRBJ2-5,TRBD1,NA,TRBV5-1,TGCGCCAGCAGCAACAGGGGTAAAGAGACCCAGTACTTC,CASSNRGKETQYF
TRBJ2-2,TRBD1,NA,TRBV11-3,TGTGCCAGCAGCCTCGGGACAGGGCGATCCGGGGAGCTGTTTTTT,CASSLGTGRSGELFF
TRBJ2-2,NA,NA,TRBV18,TGTGCCAGCTCACCAAGCAGGGGGGACACCGGGGAGCTGTTTTTT,CASSPSRGDTGELFF
TRBJ2-1,TRBD2,NA,TRBV5-5,TGTGCCAGCAGCTTGGTTAGCGGGAGTTGGGATGAGCAGTTCTTC,CASSLVSGSWDEQFF
TRBJ2-1,TRBD2,NA,TRBV15,TGTGCCACCAGCCGGACTAGCGTGTCCTACAATGAGCAGTTCTTC,CATSRTSVSYNEQFF
TRBJ1-2,NA,NA,TRBV18,TGTGCCAGCCGCGCCTACTATGGCTACACCTTC,CASRAYYGYTF
TRBJ1-2,TRBD1,NA,TRBV10-2,TGCGCCAGCTCGGATCGGGGACAGGGAGGTTATGGCTACACCTTC,CASSDRGQGGYGYTF
TRBJ2-1,NA,NA,TRBV18,TGTGCCAGCTCACCCTTCGACACTTACAATGAGCAGTTCTTC,CASSPFDTYNEQFF
TRBJ2-3,TRBD2,NA,TRBV6-6,TGTGCCAGCAGTGGACTAGCGGGAGCTACAGATACGCAGTATTTT,CASSGLAGATDTQYF
TRBJ1-4,NA,NA,TRBV7-3,TGTGCCAGCAGCTCCAAGACTCGGTGGAGGGAAAAACTGTTTTTT,CASSSKTRWREKLFF
TRBJ2-7,NA,NA,TRBV7-3,TGTGCCAGCAGCCCCGAGCGTGCGCACGAGCAGTACTTC,CASSPERAHEQYF
TRBJ2-2,NA,NA,TRBV27,TGTGCCAGCAGTTTATATCGGTCCGGGGAGCTGTTTTTT,CASSLYRSGELFF
TRBJ2-7,NA,NA,TRBV20-1,TGCAGTGCTCTGGTAAGCTACGAGCAGTACTTC,CSALVSYEQYF
TRBJ1-4,TRBD1,NA,TRBV4-1,TGCGCCAGCAGCCAAACAGGGGTAACTAATGAAAAACTGTTTTTT,CASSQTGVTNEKLFF
TRBJ2-5,TRBD1,NA,TRBV10-3,TGTGCCATCAGTGGCGATAGGACAGGGGTAGCCAAAGAGACCCAGTACTTC,CAISGDRTGVAKETQYF
TRBJ1-1,NA,NA,TRBV19,TGTGCCAGTAGTACTCCCTGGACAGAATTGAACACTGAAGCTTTCTTT,CASSTPWTELNTEAFF
TRBJ2-2,TRBD1,NA,TRBV11-3,TGTGCCAGCAGCCCCGGGACAGAAAGGAACACCGGGGAGCTGTTTTTT,CASSPGTERNTGELFF
TRBJ1-3,NA,NA,TRBV5-1,TGCGCCAGCAGTTCTCAACCGACACATTTACTGCCCTCTGGAAACACCATATATTTT,CASSSQPTHLLPSGNTIYF
TRBJ1-2,NA,NA,TRBV2,TGTGCCTCACGAGAGGGGAGCTATGGCTACACCTTC,CASREGSYGYTF
TRBJ1-4,NA,NA,TRBV19,TGTGCCAGTAGTATTAAGTCAGGGTCAGAAAAACTGTTTTTT,CASSIKSGSEKLFF
TRBJ2-2,NA,NA,TRBV5-8,TGTGCCAGCAGCTTGTTTGATCGTGGGGAGCTGTTTTTT,CASSLFDRGELFF
TRBJ1-1,TRBD1,NA,TRBV28,TGTGCCAGCAGTTTCCCGCGTGGAGGGGGCCCTGAAGCTTTCTTT,CASSFPRGGGPEAFF
TRBJ2-3,NA,NA,TRBV5-1,TGCGCCACCCAGACAGGCAGCACAGATACGCAGTATTTT,CATQTGSTDTQYF
TRBJ1-1,TRBD1,NA,TRBV28,TGTGCCAGCAGCTCCGCCGCTATGACAGGGGGCAACACTGAAGCTTTCTTT,CASSSAAMTGGNTEAFF
TRBJ1-2,NA,NA,TRBV4-3,TGCGCCAGCAGCCAAGATCTTCGCAGAAGCTATGGCTACACCTTC,CASSQDLRRSYGYTF
TRBJ2-3,TRBD1,NA,TRBV9,TGTGCCAGCAGCGTAGAGGGACAGTACACAGATACGCAGTATTTT,CASSVEGQYTDTQYF
TRBJ1-5,NA,NA,TRBV7-2,TGTGCCAGCAGCTTAGATTCGGGCCAGCCCCAGCATTTT,CASSLDSGQPQHF
TRBJ1-4,NA,once,TRBV18,TGTGCCAGCTCACCAAATCTAGGGACATCCGACGAAAAACTGTTTTTT,CASSPNLGTSDEKLFF